The 26 T cell receptor beta chains below were found in one sample sequenced in a study of monozygotic twins with inflammatory bowel disease (dated by TCRdb to the late 2010s). Libraries were prepared through 5' RACE. Data came from an Illumina HiSeq 2500. Based on TCRdb reprocessing of the reads, there is one entry per CDR3 protein sequence, and DNA is missing. This sample's table contains 88,000 or so distinct CDR3 sequences. The ten top clones hold 7.4% of the sample. The sample comprised blood. The receptor set was obtained from a human donor with ulcerative colitis or Crohn's disease, or a healthy co-twin of an affected twin (not recorded which).

This chain's CDR3 is CASSNLSGGTYEQYF. The chain carries TRBV6-2 or TRBV6-3 and TRBJ2-7; TCRdb's assignment of TRBD2 cannot be checked, as there is no DNA. The CDR3 spans 15 residues. The germline V gene encodes CDR1 MNHEY and CDR2 SVGEGT.

V is TRBV7-6 and J is TRBJ2-1; the TCRdb call, TRBD2, lacks DNA for checking. The CDR3 spans 15 residues. Per germline, CDR1 SGHVS and CDR2 FNYEAQ. This CDR3 is CASSRTSGPYNEQFF.

This CDR3 is CSSLIGSSYEQYF. This sequence joins TRBV20-1 and TRBJ2-7. The length of the CDR3 is 13 residues. In germline, CDR1 is DFQATT, CDR2 SNEGSKA (reference sequence).

J is TRBJ1-3 and V is TRBV10-3. This CDR3 region has 13 residues. Germline CDR1 is ENHRY and CDR2 is SYGVKD. The CDR3 sequence is CAIRGSSGNTIYF.

The V call is TRBV20-1, the J call TRBJ1-4. CDR1 is DFQATT and CDR2 is SNEGSKA in the germline V gene (reference sequence). The CDR3 extends over 12 amino acids. Here the CDR3 reads CSAAVGDEKLFF.

The chain links TRBV5-1 to TRBJ1-1; TCRdb's D call, TRBD1, is unchecked because there is no DNA. The CDR3 sequence is 15 residues long. Germline V lookup: CDR1 SGHRS, CDR2 YFSETQ. The CDR3 loop reads CASSFPTGVPSEAFF.

The genes are TRBV10-3 and TRBJ1-1; the D gene TCRdb calls, TRBD1, cannot be checked with no DNA. From germline, CDR1 is ENHRY and CDR2 SYGVKD. CDR3 size: 15 residues. This CDR3 reads CAISDGQGSNTEAFF.

This chain joins TRBV5-6 and TRBJ2-5. Germline V gene lookup returns CDR1 SGHDT and CDR2 YYEEEE. This CDR3 is 14 amino acids long. CDR3 sequence: CASSLPPPQETQYF.

This chain uses TRBV7-8 with TRBJ2-7; TCRdb reports TRBD2, a call that lacks DNA to check it against. CDR1 and CDR2 from the germline V gene are SGHVS and FQNEAQ. This CDR3 spans 14 amino acids. The CDR3 is CASNSGGGLLTLYF.

This chain uses TRBV21-1 with TRBJ1-4; as DNA is missing, the TRBD1 call by TCRdb cannot be tested. TRBV21-1 is reported as a pseudogene. CDR3 length: 14 amino acids. The CDR3: CASSKSTGFGKLFF.

V usage is TRBV5-1 and J usage is TRBJ2-2; TCRdb gives TRBD1 as the D gene, but with no DNA this cannot be confirmed. Per germline, CDR1 SGHRS and CDR2 YFSETQ. The CDR3 runs to 16 residues. CDR3 in amino acids: CASSPRPGQGAGELFF. The full variable domain, in which reference TRBV5-1 and TRBJ2-2 provide the parts outside the CDR3, is KAGVTQTPRYLIKTRGQQVTLSCSPISGHRSVSWYQQTPGQGLQFLFEYFSETQRNKGNFPGRFSGRQFSNSRSEMNVSTLELGDSALYLCASSPRPGQGAGELFFGEGSRLTVL.

J is TRBJ2-7 and V is TRBV3-1. The CDR3 consists of 15 residues. Germline V CDR1 and CDR2: LGHDT, YNNKEL (reference sequence). CDR3 amino acids: CASSREEYGSYEQYF.

The chain carries TRBV14 and TRBJ1-1. The germline CDR1 and CDR2 sequences are SGHDN and FVKESK. The CDR3 is made up of 11 amino acids. CDR3 loop: CASTYPREAFF. The full variable domain, its missing parts supplied by reference TRBV14 and TRBJ1-1, is EAGVTQFPSHSVIEKGQTVTLRCDPISGHDNLYWYRRVMGKEIKFLLHFVKESKQDESGMPNNRFLAERTGGTYSTLKVQPAELEDSGVYFCASTYPREAFFGQGTRLTVV.

The chain links TRBV14 to TRBJ2-7; TCRdb's D call, TRBD1, is unchecked because there is no DNA. The length of the CDR3 is 14 residues. CDR1 and CDR2 (germline): SGHDN, FVKESK. The CDR3 protein is CASSQDRGWYEQYF.

The chain recombines TRBV6-1 with TRBJ2-7; TCRdb selects TRBD1, and the lack of DNA leaves this call unchecked. This CDR3 is 14 amino acids long. Germline-derived CDR1 and CDR2 are MNHNS and SASEGT. CDR3 amino acids: CASSLDRVSYEQYF.

The chain uses TRBV5-1 and TRBJ2-3; the D call of TRBD2 rests on TCRdb alone, since no DNA is present to check it. The germline gives CDR1 SGHRS, CDR2 YFSETQ. The CDR3 sequence is 16 residues long. The CDR3 sequence: CASSLDSGGAGDTQYF.

The CDR3 loop is CSVRVRGPRWDTQYF. The V gene is TRBV29-1, the J gene TRBJ2-3; TCRdb's D call, TRBD1, is unchecked because there is no DNA. The CDR3 is 15 amino acids. Germline CDR1 and CDR2: SQVTM and ANQGSEA.

This rearrangement joins TRBV12-3 or TRBV12-4 to TRBJ2-7; no DNA is available, so the TRBD1 call from TCRdb remains unchecked. The CDR3 sequence is 16 residues long. CDR3 amino acids: CASSSPRGQGRNEQYF.

The rearrangement links TRBV5-1 to TRBJ1-5. Germline V lookup: CDR1 SGHRS, CDR2 YFSETQ. The CDR3 totals 13 residues. CDR3 sequence: CASSLDGNQPQHF.

The V call is TRBV5-5, the J call TRBJ2-7; TCRdb returns TRBD2, unconfirmable since there is no DNA. Germline-derived CDR1 and CDR2 are SGHKS and YYEKEE (reference sequence). The CDR3 spans 16 residues. The chain's CDR3 is CASSLALAGVRYEQYF.

V and J are TRBV7-6 and TRBJ2-5; TCRdb gives TRBD1 as the D gene, but with no DNA this cannot be confirmed. The germline V gene encodes CDR1 SGHVS and CDR2 FNYEAQ. This CDR3 spans 16 amino acids. The CDR3 loop reads CASSLRPGLVQETQYF.

This rearrangement joins TRBV7-8 to TRBJ1-5; TCRdb picks TRBD1, but there is no DNA to check that call. This CDR3 spans 13 amino acids. CDR1 and CDR2 from the germline V gene are SGHVS and FQNEAQ. This CDR3 reads CASSSGSNQPQHF.

The V and J genes are TRBV5-1 and TRBJ2-1; TCRdb outputs TRBD1, but without DNA this stays unchecked. Germline CDR1 reads SGHRS; CDR2 reads YFSETQ. The CDR3 has 13 residues. The CDR3 spells CASSFTQGSGQFF.

This chain connects TRBV12-3 or TRBV12-4 to TRBJ1-1; TCRdb reports TRBD1, a call that lacks DNA to check it against. CDR3 length: 13 residues. This CDR3 is CASSHGTGAEAFF.

This sequence joins TRBV20-1 and TRBJ2-7; the D call of TRBD2 rests on TCRdb alone, since no DNA is present to check it. CDR1 is DFQATT, CDR2 SNEGSKA, per germline (reference sequence). CDR3 length: 14 residues. The CDR3 sequence is CSFDSGGADEEQYF.

V gene TRBV7-2 combines with J gene TRBJ2-1. From germline, CDR1 is SGHTA and CDR2 FQGNSA. The CDR3 sequence is 15 residues long. CDR3 residues: CASSQDRGSYNEQFF.